This TCR beta chain was sequenced during a study of beta chain features in type 1 diabetes. Study-level results: All four CD4+ subsets of Type 1 diabetes patients contained TCRB CDR3s that were moderately but significantly shorter.

Trimming cost V 0 bases and J 5 bases, with 13 bases left between them. This CDR3 comprises 15 residues. From germline, CDR1 is KGHSH and CDR2 LQKENI. This clone was found a few times. Its antigen is unidentified. The investigators reverse transcribed all of the isolated RNA, so they sequenced expressed TCRB transcripts. Assay used: immunoSEQ multiplex PCR; TCRdb lists only in-frame clones, some missing. The data contain about 650,000 clones, over 10% of them singletons. This receptor was obtained from a man under 40 with type 1 diabetes. V gene TRBV18 combines with J gene TRBJ2-5, with D possibly matching TRBD2 (6 bases). Sequenced: naive CD4+ T cells from blood. CDR3 bases: TGTGCCAGCTCACCACCGGAAGGGGACTGGGAGACCCAGTACTTC. It translates to CASSPPEGDWETQYF.